The next 18 T cell receptor beta chains were all read from a single sample in a study of T cells in Graves' hyperthyroidism and ophthalmopathy. Amplification of TCR beta CDR3 regions was performed using RNA transcripts as template. An initial round of RT-PCR targeting the TCR CDR3 relied on the HTBI primer set. MiXCR, applied by TCRdb to the multiplex PCR reads, yields one record per CDR3 protein. This table holds under 300,000 distinct CDR3 sequences, around 20% found once. The sequenced sample was blood. Every receptor here comes from a man aged 25-45 years with Graves' ophthalmopathy.

In regard to this clonotype: This may be a read error, as it is one base from a much larger clone. The rearrangement joins TRBV3-1 to TRBJ2-7; 8 nucleotides match TRBD1. This CDR3 contains 13 residues. Per the germline V gene, CDR1 is LGHDT and CDR2 is YNNKEL (reference sequence). Here the CDR3 reads CASRQGASSEQYF. CDR3 bases: TGTGCCAGCCGCCAGGGGGCCTCCAGCGAGCAGTACTTC.

This clonotype was picked up many times. The chain is built from TRBV12-3 or TRBV12-4 and TRBJ2-7; tentative D call: TRBD2 (7 bases). V lost 4 bases and J 2 bases, leaving 12 bases between the germline ends. The CDR3 covers 14 residues. CDR3 residues: CASSSWGGPYEQYF. The DNA of the CDR3 is TGTGCCAGCAGTTCGTGGGGGGGGCCCTACGAGCAGTACTTC.

The J gene is TRBJ2-7, the V gene TRBV20-1; 12 bases match TRBD2. The CDR3 is made up of 16 amino acids. Germline V gene sequence: CDR1 DFQATT, CDR2 SNEGSKA (reference sequence). Trimming at V came to 3 bases and at J to 0 bases, leaving 6 bases not matched to a gene. The CDR3 region has the DNA TGCAGTGCTAGGAGACTAGCGGGAGTTCCCTCCTACGAGCAGTACTTC. Its protein product is CSARRLAGVPSYEQYF.

This clonotype has ten or more counts. The chain joins TRBV30 to TRBJ1-2; 7 bases are shared with TRBD1. The germline V gene encodes CDR1 GTSNPN and CDR2 SVGIG (reference sequence). The trim removed 2 bases at V and 6 bases at J, leaving 9 bases unmatched. The CDR3 spans 14 residues. This CDR3 is CAWSKGQKLNGYTF. The CDR3 DNA is TGTGCCTGGAGTAAGGGACAGAAACTTAATGGCTACACCTTC.

J is TRBJ2-6 and V is TRBV10-1; TRBD1 agrees at 8 bases. J gave up 0 bases and V 2 bases, and 12 bases lay outside the gene matches. The CDR3 runs 20 residues. Germline V CDR1 and CDR2: WNHNN, SYGVQD (reference sequence). The CDR3 DNA reads as TGCGCCAGCAGTGAGGCCGTTGGGGACAGGAAATCCTCTGGGGCCAACGTCCTGACTTTC. It specifies CASSEAVGDRKSSGANVLTF.

This clonotype was seen repeatedly, ten times or more. This chain's CDR3 is CSVGQPNTEAFF. CDR3 in DNA: TGCAGCGTTGGACAGCCGAACACTGAAGCTTTCTTT. V usage is TRBV29-1 and J usage is TRBJ1-1; TRBD1 might be the D (5 bases). The germline V and J ends were trimmed by 4 bases and 1 base, with 7 bases remaining between them. The germline CDR1 and CDR2 sequences are SQVTM and ANQGSEA. This CDR3 is built from 12 residues.

On this clonotype: A read error may explain this, as a much larger clone is one base away. No conserved phenylalanine or tryptophan ends this CDR3, so it is likely a read error. The V gene is TRBV28, the J gene TRBJ2-1, with TRBD2 matching over 8 bases. Per germline, CDR1 MDHEN and CDR2 SYDVKM. With 6 bases clipped from V and 7 bases from J, the junction kept 17 bases outside the gene matches. The CDR3 totals 17 residues. CDR3 loop: CASSPRLAPQGWNEQFV. The CDR3, as DNA: TGTGCCAGCAGCCCTAGACTAGCGCCTCAGGGGTGGAATGAGCAGTTCGTC.

The chain couples TRBV9 to TRBJ2-7; 9 bases match TRBD1. This CDR3 has 14 residues. Germline lookup yields CDR1 SGDLS and CDR2 YYNGEE. V was pared by 5 bases and J by 1 base, with 4 bases of the junction left unmatched. The CDR3 bases are TGTGCCAGCAGATCCGGACAGGGGTCCTACGAGCAGTACTTC. It is translated as CASRSGQGSYEQYF.

The chain carries TRBV24-1 and TRBJ2-1; no clear D gene. Deletions cut 5 bases from V and 8 bases from J, with 18 bases between. The CDR3 runs to 15 residues. Germline loops: CDR1 KGHDR, CDR2 SFDVKD. The CDR3 nucleotides read TGTGCCACCAGTGGTTGGGCAAAAGGCATCGATGAGCAGTTCTTC. Translated, it gives CATSGWAKGIDEQFF.

This clonotype was counted at least ten times. The rearrangement links TRBV19 to TRBJ1-2; D is unclear. Trimming removed 3 bases from V and 8 bases from J, with 10 bases in between. CDR3 length equals 12 residues. CDR1 is LNHDA and CDR2 is SQIVND in the germline V gene (reference sequence). The CDR3 loop is CASSIPVGGYTF. DNA of the CDR3: TGTGCCAGTAGTATTCCCGTTGGGGGCTACACCTTC.

This clonotype was picked up a small number of times. The V call is TRBV24-1, the J call TRBJ2-3; 9 nucleotides align to TRBD1. Losses at the gene ends were 2 bases for V and 4 bases for J; bases not matched to a gene: 3. This CDR3 comprises 15 residues. Germline-derived CDR1 and CDR2 are KGHDR and SFDVKD. The CDR3 here is CATSDSGTGSDTQYF. The CDR3 coding sequence is TGTGCCACCAGTGATTCCGGGACAGGGTCAGATACGCAGTATTTT.

The genes are TRBV6-1 and TRBJ1-2; D possibly corresponds to TRBD1 (6 bases). Germline assignment: CDR1 MNHNS and CDR2 SASEGT. Trimming removed 7 bases at V and 1 base at J, with 13 bases between. This CDR3 is 14 amino acids long. This chain's CDR3 is CASIPTGVNYGYTF. Here the CDR3 DNA reads TGTGCCAGCATTCCGACAGGAGTTAACTATGGCTACACCTTC.

This clonotype was seen a single time. The rearrangement uses TRBV7-9 and TRBJ2-7; 9 bases match TRBD2. With 4 bases clipped from V and 5 bases from J, the junction kept 9 bases outside the gene matches. The V gene's germline CDR1 is SEHNR and CDR2 FQNEAQ (reference sequence). The CDR3 loop spans 15 amino acids. Here the CDR3 reads CASSSPMSGRNEQYF. In nucleotides, the CDR3 is TGTGCCAGCAGCTCCCCGATGAGCGGGAGGAACGAGCAGTACTTC.

For the CDR3, the DNA is TGTGCCACCAGCAGAGAAGGGGCGAGGTCCTACGAGCAGTACTTC. This sequence encodes CATSREGARSYEQYF. The J gene is TRBJ2-7, the V gene TRBV15, with a weak D call TRBD1 (5 bases). Germline loops: CDR1 LNHNV, CDR2 YYDKDF (reference sequence). The CDR3 runs 15 residues. V lost 0 bases and J 1 base, leaving 10 bases between the germline ends.

This clonotype was seen a few times. This rearrangement joins TRBV7-8 to TRBJ1-6; D remains ambiguous. Trimming removed 4 bases at V and 7 bases at J, with 11 bases between. The CDR3 consists of 14 residues. Looked up from germline, CDR1 is SGHVS and CDR2 is FQNEAQ. The DNA of the CDR3 is TGTGCCAGCAGCTCAATGCTCGACAATTCACCCCTCCACTTT. Amino acid sequence: CASSSMLDNSPLHF. The whole variable domain, filled in from reference TRBV7-8 and TRBJ1-6, reads GAGVSQSPRYKVAKRGQDVALRCDPISGHVSLFWYQQALGQGPEFLTYFQNEAQLDKSGLPSDRFFAERPEGSVSTLKIQRTQQEDSAVYLCASSSMLDNSPLHFGNGTRLTVT.

This clonotype was found many times. The rearrangement joins TRBV7-8 to TRBJ1-1, with D tentatively TRBD1 (5 bases). This CDR3 is 15 amino acids long. The germline gives CDR1 SGHVS, CDR2 FQNEAQ. The V and J ends lost 6 bases and 7 bases respectively, with 21 bases between them. The CDR3 sequence: CASRERNGDVVEAFF. CDR3 in DNA: TGTGCCAGCAGGGAAAGGAACGGGGACGTTGTTGAAGCTTTCTTT.

The chain links TRBV20-1 to TRBJ2-7, with D possibly TRBD1 on 5 matching bases. CDR1 DFQATT and CDR2 SNEGSKA come from the germline V gene (reference sequence). CDR3 length equals 14 residues. Deletions cut 5 bases from V and 2 bases from J, with 16 bases between. Written as DNA, the CDR3 is TGCAGTGCTGGCCAGGACATAGACACCTACGAGCAGTACTTC. Translating it yields CSAGQDIDTYEQYF.

V gene TRBV12-3 or TRBV12-4 combines with J gene TRBJ2-7; D remains ambiguous. V was pared by 6 bases and J by 0 bases, with 18 bases between. The CDR3 contains 16 residues. CDR3 DNA sequence: TGTGCCAGCAGCCCGGACCCATTTCGGAGCTCCTACGAGCAGTACTTC. This sequence encodes CASSPDPFRSSYEQYF.